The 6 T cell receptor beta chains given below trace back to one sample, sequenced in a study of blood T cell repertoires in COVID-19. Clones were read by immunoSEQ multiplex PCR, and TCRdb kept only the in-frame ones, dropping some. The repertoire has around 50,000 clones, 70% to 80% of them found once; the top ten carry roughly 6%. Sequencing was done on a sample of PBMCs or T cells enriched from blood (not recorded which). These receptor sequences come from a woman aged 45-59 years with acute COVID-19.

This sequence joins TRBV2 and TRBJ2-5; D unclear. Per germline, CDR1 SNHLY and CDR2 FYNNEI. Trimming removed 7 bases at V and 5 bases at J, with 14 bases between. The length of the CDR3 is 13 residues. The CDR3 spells CASNSPPGETQYF. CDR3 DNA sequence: TGTGCCAGCAACAGCCCCCCTGGGGAGACCCAGTACTTC.

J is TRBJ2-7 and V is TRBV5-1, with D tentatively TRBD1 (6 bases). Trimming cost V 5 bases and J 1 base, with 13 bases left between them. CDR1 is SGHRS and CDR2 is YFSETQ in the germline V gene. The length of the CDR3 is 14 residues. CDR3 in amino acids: CASSGSRGSYEQYF. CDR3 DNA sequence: TGCGCCAGCAGTGGAAGTAGGGGGTCCTACGAGCAGTACTTC.

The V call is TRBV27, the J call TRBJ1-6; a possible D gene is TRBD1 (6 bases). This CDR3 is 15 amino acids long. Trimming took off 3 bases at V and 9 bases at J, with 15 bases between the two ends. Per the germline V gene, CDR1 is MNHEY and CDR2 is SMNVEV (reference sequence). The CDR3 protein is CASSFSSTGSSPLHF. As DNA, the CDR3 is TGTGCCAGCAGTTTTTCCTCAACAGGGAGTTCACCCCTCCACTTT.

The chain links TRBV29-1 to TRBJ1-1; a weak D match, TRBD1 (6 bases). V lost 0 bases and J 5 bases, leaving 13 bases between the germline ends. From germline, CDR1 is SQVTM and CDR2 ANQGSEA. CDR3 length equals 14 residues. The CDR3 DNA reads TGCAGCGTTGAAGACAACGGGGGGCGGACTGAAGCTTTCTTT. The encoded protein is CSVEDNGGRTEAFF. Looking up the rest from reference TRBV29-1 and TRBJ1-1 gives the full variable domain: SAVISQKPSRDICQRGTSLTIQCQVDSQVTMMFWYRQQPGQSLTLIATANQGSEATYESGFVIDKFPISRPNLTFSTLTVSNMSPEDSSIYLCSVEDNGGRTEAFFGQGTRLTVV.

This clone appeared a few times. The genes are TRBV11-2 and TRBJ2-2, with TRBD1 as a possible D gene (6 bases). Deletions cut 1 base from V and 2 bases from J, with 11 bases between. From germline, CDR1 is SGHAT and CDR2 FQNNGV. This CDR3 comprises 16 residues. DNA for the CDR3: TGTGCCAGCAGCTTAGCCGCAGGGGCAAACACCGGGGAGCTGTTTTTT. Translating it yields CASSLAAGANTGELFF.

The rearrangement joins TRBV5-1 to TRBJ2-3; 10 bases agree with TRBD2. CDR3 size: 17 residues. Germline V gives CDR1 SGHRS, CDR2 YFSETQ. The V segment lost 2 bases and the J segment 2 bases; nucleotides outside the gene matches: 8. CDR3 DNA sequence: TGCGCCAGCAGCTTCCCTTTAGCGGGGGGCCCCACAGATACGCAGTATTTT. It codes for CASSFPLAGGPTDTQYF.